Shown below are 26 T cell receptor beta chains from a single sample sequenced in a study of blood T cell repertoires in COVID-19. TCRdb's copy holds only in-frame clones and misses some; the assay was immunoSEQ multiplex PCR. The table has about 140,000 clones, 76% seen once. The sequencing input was peripheral blood. These receptors came from an elderly woman with active or convalescent COVID-19.

This clone was counted once. This chain uses TRBV30 with TRBJ1-1; D may be TRBD1 (5 bases). The V end lost 2 bases, the J end lost 8 bases, and 12 bases lay between the germline ends. CDR1 and CDR2 from the germline V gene are GTSNPN and SVGIG (reference sequence). This CDR3 comprises 12 residues. CDR3 DNA: TGTGCCTGGAGTAAGACAGTCGTGGAAGCTTTCTTT. Translated, it gives CAWSKTVVEAFF. The whole variable domain, filled in from reference TRBV30 and TRBJ1-1, reads SQTIHQWPATLVQPVGSPLSLECTVEGTSNPNLYWYRQAAGRGLQLLFYSVGIGQISSEVPQNLSASRPQDRQFILSSKKLLLSDSGFYLCAWSKTVVEAFFGQGTRLTVV.

Only one count was recorded for this clone. The chain is built from TRBV5-4 and TRBJ2-2, with D possibly TRBD1 on 6 matching bases. CDR1 is SGHNT, CDR2 YYREEE, per germline (reference sequence). V gave up 7 bases and J gave up 3 bases, with 16 bases separating them. The CDR3 is 15 amino acids. CDR3 residues: CASSNAGEYTGELFF. CDR3 DNA: TGTGCCAGCTCGAACGCAGGGGAATACACCGGGGAGCTGTTTTTT.

There are a few counts of this clone. This chain links TRBV7-8 with TRBJ1-5, with 8 nucleotides matching TRBD1. Losses at the gene ends were 2 bases for V and 1 base for J; bases not matched to a gene: 4. The CDR3 runs to 16 residues. Germline CDR1 is SGHVS and CDR2 is FQNEAQ. The DNA of the CDR3 is TGTGCCAGCAGCTTAAGACAGGGGAGGAGCAATCAGCCCCAGCATTTT. This encodes CASSLRQGRSNQPQHF.

The chain uses TRBV28 and TRBJ1-4, with 9 positions matching TRBD1. Germline V gene data show CDR1 as MDHEN and CDR2 as SYDVKM. V was pared by 3 bases and J by 8 bases, with 1 base of the junction left unmatched. This CDR3 region has 13 residues. The CDR3 DNA reads as TGTGCCAGCAGTTTTACAGGGGGCGAAAAACTGTTTTTT. As protein: CASSFTGGEKLFF.

The rearrangement joins TRBV18 to TRBJ2-5; tentative D call: TRBD1 (6 bases). The germline gives CDR1 KGHSH, CDR2 LQKENI. The CDR3 runs 15 residues. The V end lost 3 bases, the J end lost 3 bases, and 14 bases lay between the germline ends. As DNA, the CDR3 is TGTGCCAGCTCACCCCGGATTACAGGGAAAGAGACCCAGTACTTC. Its protein product is CASSPRITGKETQYF.

The J gene is TRBJ1-4, the V gene TRBV13; D gene uncertain. V dropped 2 bases and J dropped 14 bases, with 18 bases sitting between them. The CDR3 is made up of 14 amino acids. Germline lookup yields CDR1 PRHDT and CDR2 FYEKMQ (reference sequence). CDR3 sequence reads: CASSLLTTPSGLFF. CDR3 DNA sequence: TGTGCCAGCAGCTTACTAACGACGCCGAGCGGGCTGTTTTTT. Together with reference TRBV13 and TRBJ1-4, the CDR3 gives the full variable domain: AAGVIQSPRHLIKEKRETATLKCYPIPRHDTVYWYQQGPGQDPQFLISFYEKMQSDKGSIPDRFSAQQFSDYHSELNMSSLELGDSALYFCASSLLTTPSGLFFGSGTQLSVL.

This clone has only a few counts. CDR3 in DNA: TGTGCCAGCGACACCCACTATGGCTACACCTTC. Its protein is CASDTHYGYTF. The chain uses TRBV2 and TRBJ1-2; D uncertain. The CDR3 runs 11 residues. Between the trimmed V and J ends, which lost 8 bases and 3 bases, there was a span of 7 bases. The germline V gene has CDR1 SNHLY and CDR2 FYNNEI.

CDR3 protein: CAWDGTGGLNTEAFF. CDR3 nucleotides: TGTGCCTGGGACGGGACAGGGGGATTGAACACTGAAGCTTTCTTT. The V and J genes are TRBV30 and TRBJ1-1; the match to TRBD1 covers 11 bases. The V gene's germline CDR1 is GTSNPN and CDR2 SVGIG (reference sequence). There are 15 residues in the CDR3. Trimming took 5 bases from V and 0 from J; bases not matched to a gene: 5.

The gene calls are TRBV28 and TRBJ1-3; D may be TRBD1 (5 bases). Germline values: CDR1 MDHEN, CDR2 SYDVKM. V was pared by 4 bases and J by 4 bases, with 14 bases between. CDR3 size: 15 residues. In nucleotides, the CDR3 is TGTGCCAGCAGTTCCCCTCGGACATCCGGAAACACCATATATTTT. Amino acid sequence: CASSSPRTSGNTIYF.

The rearrangement joins TRBV4-1 to TRBJ2-1; possible D gene TRBD2, 6 bases. The CDR3 runs to 16 residues. V was shortened by 2 bases and J by 0 bases, with 11 bases between the two germline ends. CDR1 is MGHRA, CDR2 YSYEKL, per germline. CDR3 region: CASSQRTTPSYNEQFF. In DNA, the CDR3 is TGCGCCAGCAGCCAACGGACTACTCCCTCCTACAATGAGCAGTTCTTC.

This clone was found a few times. This sequence joins TRBV6-2 or TRBV6-3 and TRBJ1-1; the D is unclear. This CDR3 contains 14 residues. V gave up 0 bases and J gave up 0 bases, with 5 bases separating them. CDR1 and CDR2 (germline): MNHEY, SVGEGT. CDR3 in DNA: TGTGCCAGCAGTTACTCGTCCGTGAACACTGAAGCTTTCTTT. It specifies CASSYSSVNTEAFF.

This chain joins TRBV6-5 and TRBJ1-3; 9 nucleotides align to TRBD1. Germline CDR1 MNHEY, CDR2 SVGAGI. With V trimmed by 7 bases and J by 4 bases, 5 bases remained unmatched. The length of the CDR3 is 14 residues. The DNA for the CDR3 is TGTGCCAGCACCCACAGGGGGCACGGAAACACCATATATTTT. It is translated as CASTHRGHGNTIYF.

About this clone itself: It is unclear where the CDR3 begins or ends on the DNA, so no DNA is shown, and the CDR3 is as TCRdb lists it. The CDR3 sequence: CASSPLDSTSGNQPQHF. This chain joins TRBV18 and TRBJ1-5; TRBD1 is the table's D call, not checked against the DNA. Germline CDR1 and CDR2: KGHSH and LQKENI. 17 amino acids form the CDR3, both terminal residues included.

CDR3 DNA sequence: TGTGCCAGTCGGGGCGGGACAGGGGGCCAAGCCCAGGAATACGAGCAGTACTTC. As protein: CASRGGTGGQAQEYEQYF. The V and J genes are TRBV11-3 and TRBJ2-7; 12 bases fit TRBD1. Germline loops: CDR1 SGHNT, CDR2 YENEEA. Trimming cost V 9 bases and J 4 bases; bases outside gene matches: 19. There are 18 residues in the CDR3.

The V call is TRBV3-1 (or the pseudogene TRBV3-2), the J call TRBJ2-1; 15 nucleotides match TRBD2. Germline loops: CDR1 LGHDT, CDR2 YNNKEL (reference sequence). The CDR3 covers 15 residues. The ends lost 4 bases at V and 10 bases at J; junction bases unmatched: 5. CDR3 residues: CASSRGLAGGPEQFF. In nucleotides, the CDR3 is TGTGCCAGCAGCCGTGGACTAGCGGGGGGGCCCGAGCAGTTCTTC.

For the CDR3, the DNA is TGTGCCAGCAGCACCGGGGGGGCCTCGATACCCCAGCATTTT. The encoded protein is CASSTGGASIPQHF. The V and J genes are TRBV9 and TRBJ1-5; D may be TRBD1 (6 bases). Looked up from germline, CDR1 is SGDLS and CDR2 is YYNGEE. The CDR3 extends over 14 amino acids. Trimming stripped 4 bases from V and 10 bases from J, with 18 bases between. The variable domain in full, with the rest retrieved from reference TRBV9 and TRBJ1-5, is DSGVTQTPKHLITATGQRVTLRCSPRSGDLSVYWYQQSLDQGLQFLIQYYNGEERAKGNILERFSAQQFPDLHSELNLSSLELGDSALYFCASSTGGASIPQHFGDGTRLSIL.

This chain joins TRBV14 and TRBJ2-7; TRBD1 is a possible D gene (5 bases). Trimming left V 1 base short and J 2 bases short, with 12 bases between. Germline V gene sequence: CDR1 SGHDN, CDR2 FVKESK. The CDR3 is 15 residues long. The CDR3 is CASSQVPRVTYEQYF. The CDR3 nucleotides read TGTGCCAGCAGCCAAGTGCCCAGGGTCACCTACGAGCAGTACTTC.

V and J are TRBV14 and TRBJ1-1; weak D call: TRBD1 (5 bases). V was trimmed by 0 bases and J by 7 bases, leaving 12 bases between them. Germline-derived CDR1 and CDR2 are SGHDN and FVKESK. This CDR3 is 14 amino acids long. CDR3 coding DNA: TGTGCCAGCAGCCAAGACGTCGGGGGGTTTGAAGCTTTCTTT. Its translation: CASSQDVGGFEAFF.

The genes are TRBV19 and TRBJ2-3; 14 nucleotides match TRBD2. This CDR3 has 14 amino acids. Germline CDR1 LNHDA, CDR2 SQIVND (reference sequence). J gave up 4 bases and V 8 bases, and 2 bases lay outside the gene matches. CDR3 DNA sequence: TGTGCCAGTCGGACTAGCGGGGGGCCAGATACGCAGTATTTT. This translates into CASRTSGGPDTQYF.

V gene TRBV7-3 combines with J gene TRBJ2-1, with TRBD2 as a possible D gene (5 bases). The CDR3 length is 14 residues. CDR1 is SGHTA, CDR2 FQGTGA, per germline. V was trimmed by 5 bases and J by 9 bases, leaving 17 bases between them. The CDR3 DNA reads TGTGCCAGCAGCGTAAACGGACTGCTAGGTGAGCAGTTCTTC. This gives the protein CASSVNGLLGEQFF.

This clone was picked up a small number of times. The chain employs TRBV28 and TRBJ2-2; 8 bases match TRBD2. The junction had 3 bases not matched to a gene; V was cut back by 3 bases and J by 3 bases. This CDR3 has 15 amino acids. Germline CDR1 reads MDHEN; CDR2 reads SYDVKM. In DNA form, the CDR3 reads TGTGCCAGCAGTTTGGCGGGGGGTTACACCGGGGAGCTGTTTTTT. Translating it yields CASSLAGGYTGELFF. The complete variable domain, with remaining parts taken from reference TRBV28 and TRBJ2-2, reads DVKVTQSSRYLVKRTGEKVFLECVQDMDHENMFWYRQDPGLGLRLIYFSYDVKMKEKGDIPEGYSVSREKKERFSLILESASTNQTSMYLCASSLAGGYTGELFFGEGSRLTVL.

J is TRBJ1-5 and V is TRBV19; 8 bases align to TRBD1. The germline gives CDR1 LNHDA, CDR2 SQIVND (reference sequence). The CDR3 sequence is 14 residues long. V trimming: 3 bases; J trimming: 7 bases; junction bases outside the gene matches: 5. The CDR3 is CASSIRTGPQPQHF. CDR3 bases: TGTGCCAGTAGTATCAGGACAGGGCCCCAGCCCCAGCATTTT.

The V call is TRBV5-1, the J call TRBJ1-1; TRBD1 is a possible D gene (6 bases). V gave up 2 bases and J gave up 5 bases, with 16 bases separating them. Germline lookup yields CDR1 SGHRS and CDR2 YFSETQ. CDR3 size: 15 residues. In DNA, the CDR3 is TGCGCCAGCAGCTTTCCGGCAGGGGAGCGTACTGAAGCTTTCTTT. Protein: CASSFPAGERTEAFF.

This clone has just one count. V and J are TRBV25-1 and TRBJ1-6; the D is unclear. Trimming stripped 1 base from V and 12 bases from J, with 10 bases between. Germline assignment: CDR1 MGHDK and CDR2 SYGVNS. This CDR3 is 13 amino acids long. CDR3 DNA sequence: TGTGCCAGCAGTGAATTGGCGGAGGTACCCCTCCACTTT. Amino acid sequence: CASSELAEVPLHF.

Only a few counts were recorded for this clone. The rearrangement links TRBV19 to TRBJ2-2; a possible D gene is TRBD1 (6 bases). V lost 5 bases and J 0 bases, leaving 10 bases between the germline ends. This CDR3 is built from 15 residues. CDR1 and CDR2 (germline): LNHDA, SQIVND (reference sequence). DNA of the CDR3: TGTGCCAGTAGTGCGGACAGAACGAACACCGGGGAGCTGTTTTTT. Encoded protein: CASSADRTNTGELFF.

J is TRBJ1-1 and V is TRBV2; 7 bases are a match to TRBD1. Germline loops: CDR1 SNHLY, CDR2 FYNNEI. The CDR3 loop spans 14 amino acids. J gave up 4 bases and V 6 bases, and 8 bases lay outside the gene matches. The CDR3 sequence is CASSRQGPGTEAFF. The CDR3 region has the DNA TGTGCCAGCAGCAGACAGGGTCCGGGCACTGAAGCTTTCTTT.